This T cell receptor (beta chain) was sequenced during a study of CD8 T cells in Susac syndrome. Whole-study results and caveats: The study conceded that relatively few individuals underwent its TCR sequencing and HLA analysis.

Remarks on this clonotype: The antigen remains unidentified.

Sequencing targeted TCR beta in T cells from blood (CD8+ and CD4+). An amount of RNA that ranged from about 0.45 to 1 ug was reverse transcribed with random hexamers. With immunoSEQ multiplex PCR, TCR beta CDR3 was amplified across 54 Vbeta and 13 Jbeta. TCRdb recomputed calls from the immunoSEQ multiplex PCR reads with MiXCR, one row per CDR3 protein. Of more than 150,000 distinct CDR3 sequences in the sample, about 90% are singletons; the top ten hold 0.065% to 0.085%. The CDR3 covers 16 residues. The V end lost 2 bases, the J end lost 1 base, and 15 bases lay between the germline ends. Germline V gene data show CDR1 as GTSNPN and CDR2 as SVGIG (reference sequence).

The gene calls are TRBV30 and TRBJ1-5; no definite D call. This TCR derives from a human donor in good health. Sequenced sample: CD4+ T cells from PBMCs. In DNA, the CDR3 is TGTGCCTGGAGTTTCGGCACCGCAATCAGCAATCAGCCCCAGCATTTT. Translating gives CAWSFGTAISNQPQHF.